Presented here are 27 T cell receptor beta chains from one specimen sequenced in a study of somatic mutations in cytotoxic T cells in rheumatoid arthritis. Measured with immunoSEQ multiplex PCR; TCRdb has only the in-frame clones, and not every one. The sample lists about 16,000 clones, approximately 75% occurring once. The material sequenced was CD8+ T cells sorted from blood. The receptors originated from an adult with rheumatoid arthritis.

Here the CDR3 reads CSVAPASGGHNEQFF. CDR3 nucleotides: TGCAGCGTTGCACCGGCTAGCGGGGGCCACAATGAGCAGTTCTTC. This chain connects TRBV29-1 to TRBJ2-1; 10 nucleotides align to TRBD2. The J segment lost 5 bases and the V segment lost 4 bases, leaving 8 bases of the junction unmatched. The CDR3 length is 15 residues. Germline CDR1 reads SQVTM; CDR2 reads ANQGSEA.

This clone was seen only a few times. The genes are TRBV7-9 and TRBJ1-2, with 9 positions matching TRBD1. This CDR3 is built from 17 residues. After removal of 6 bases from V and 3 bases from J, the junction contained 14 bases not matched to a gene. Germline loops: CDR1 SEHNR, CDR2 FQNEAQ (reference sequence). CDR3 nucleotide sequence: TGTGCCAGCAGACGAAGCGGTGGAACAGGGGGCGACTATGGCTACACCTTC. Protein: CASRRSGGTGGDYGYTF.

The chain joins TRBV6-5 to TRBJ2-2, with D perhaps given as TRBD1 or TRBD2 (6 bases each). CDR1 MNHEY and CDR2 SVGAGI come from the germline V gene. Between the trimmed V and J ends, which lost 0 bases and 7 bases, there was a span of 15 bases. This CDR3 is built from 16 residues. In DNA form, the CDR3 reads TGTGCCAGCAGTTACTCGGATGTAGGGGGGATCGGGGAGCTGTTTTTT. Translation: CASSYSDVGGIGELFF.

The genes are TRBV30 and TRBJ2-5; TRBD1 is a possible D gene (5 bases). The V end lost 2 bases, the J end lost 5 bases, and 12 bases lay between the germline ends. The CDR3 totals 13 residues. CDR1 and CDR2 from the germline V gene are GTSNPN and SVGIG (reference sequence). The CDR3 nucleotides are TGTGCCTGGAGTAGGGGCAGTTTTGAGACCCAGTACTTC. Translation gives CAWSRGSFETQYF. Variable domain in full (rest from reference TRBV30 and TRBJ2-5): SQTIHQWPATLVQPVGSPLSLECTVEGTSNPNLYWYRQAAGRGLQLLFYSVGIGQISSEVPQNLSASRPQDRQFILSSKKLLLSDSGFYLCAWSRGSFETQYFGPGTRLLVL.

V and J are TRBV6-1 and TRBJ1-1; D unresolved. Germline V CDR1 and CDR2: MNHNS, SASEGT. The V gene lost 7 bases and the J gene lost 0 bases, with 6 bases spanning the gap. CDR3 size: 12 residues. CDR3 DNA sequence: TGTGCCAGCACCCCAGTGAACACTGAAGCTTTCTTT. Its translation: CASTPVNTEAFF.

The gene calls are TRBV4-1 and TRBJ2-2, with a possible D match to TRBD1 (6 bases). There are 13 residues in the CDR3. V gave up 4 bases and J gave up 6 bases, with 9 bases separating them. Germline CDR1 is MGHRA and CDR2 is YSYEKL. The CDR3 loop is CASSLTGSGELFF. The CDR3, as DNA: TGCGCCAGCAGCCTGACAGGATCCGGGGAGCTGTTTTTT.

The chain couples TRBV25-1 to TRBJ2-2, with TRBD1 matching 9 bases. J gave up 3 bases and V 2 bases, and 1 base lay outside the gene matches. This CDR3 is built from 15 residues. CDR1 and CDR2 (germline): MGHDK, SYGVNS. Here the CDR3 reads CASSEGDRDTGELFF. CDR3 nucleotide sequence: TGTGCCAGCAGTGAAGGGGACAGGGACACCGGGGAGCTGTTTTTT. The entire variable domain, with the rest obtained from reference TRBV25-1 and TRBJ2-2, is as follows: EADIYQTPRYLVIGTGKKITLECSQTMGHDKMYWYQQDPGMELHLIHYSYGVNSTEKGDLSSESTVSRIRTEHFPLTLESARPSHTSQYLCASSEGDRDTGELFFGEGSRLTVL.

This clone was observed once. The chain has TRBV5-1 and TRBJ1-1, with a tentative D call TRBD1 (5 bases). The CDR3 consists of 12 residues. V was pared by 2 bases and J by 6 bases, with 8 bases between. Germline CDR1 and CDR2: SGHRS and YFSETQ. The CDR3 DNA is TGCGCCAGCAGCTTAGCAGGGTCTGAAGCTTTCTTT. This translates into CASSLAGSEAFF.

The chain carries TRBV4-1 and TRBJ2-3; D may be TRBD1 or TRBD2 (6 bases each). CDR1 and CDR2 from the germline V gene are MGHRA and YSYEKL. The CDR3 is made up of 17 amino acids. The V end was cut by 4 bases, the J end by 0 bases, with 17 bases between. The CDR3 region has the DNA TGCGCCAGCAGCCCCTCCGGGGGCGGGACGAGCACAGATACGCAGTATTTT. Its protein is CASSPSGGGTSTDTQYF.

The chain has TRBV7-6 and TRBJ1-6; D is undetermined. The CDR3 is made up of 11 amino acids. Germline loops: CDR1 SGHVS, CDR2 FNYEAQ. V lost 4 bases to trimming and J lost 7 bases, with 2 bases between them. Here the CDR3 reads CASSSNSPLHF. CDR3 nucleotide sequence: TGTGCCAGCAGCTCGAATTCACCCCTCCACTTT.

The CDR3 sequence: CASSRIRTGISGNTIYF. CDR3 DNA sequence: TGTGCCAGCAGTCGAATTAGGACAGGGATCTCTGGAAACACCATATATTTT. V is TRBV27 and J is TRBJ1-3; TRBD1 agrees at 8 bases. V lost 5 bases and J lost 0; bases outside the gene matches: 9. The CDR3 consists of 17 residues. The V gene's germline CDR1 is MNHEY and CDR2 SMNVEV (reference sequence).

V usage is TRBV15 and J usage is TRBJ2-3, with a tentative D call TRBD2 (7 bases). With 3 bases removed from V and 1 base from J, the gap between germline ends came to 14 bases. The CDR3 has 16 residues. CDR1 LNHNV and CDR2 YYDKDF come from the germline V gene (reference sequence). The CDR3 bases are TGTGCCACCAGCAGGAGGGGGGCGGGGGGCACAGATACGCAGTATTTT. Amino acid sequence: CATSRRGAGGTDTQYF.

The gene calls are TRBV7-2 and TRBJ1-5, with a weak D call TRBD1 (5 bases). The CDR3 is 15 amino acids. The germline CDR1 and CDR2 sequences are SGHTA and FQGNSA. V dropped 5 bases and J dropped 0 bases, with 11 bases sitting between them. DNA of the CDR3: TGTGCCAGCAGCCTTTCAGGGCATAGCAATCAGCCCCAGCATTTT. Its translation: CASSLSGHSNQPQHF.

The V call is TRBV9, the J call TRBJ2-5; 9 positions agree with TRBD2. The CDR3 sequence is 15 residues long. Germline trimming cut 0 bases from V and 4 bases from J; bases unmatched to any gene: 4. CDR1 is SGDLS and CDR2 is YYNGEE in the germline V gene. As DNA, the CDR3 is TGTGCCAGCAGCGTAGGCGGGGGGGCGGCAGAGACCCAGTACTTC. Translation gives CASSVGGGAAETQYF.

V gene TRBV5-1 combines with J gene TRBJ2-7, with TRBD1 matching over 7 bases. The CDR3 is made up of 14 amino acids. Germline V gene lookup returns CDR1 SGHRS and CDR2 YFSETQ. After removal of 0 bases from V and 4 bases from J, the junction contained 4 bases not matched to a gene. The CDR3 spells CASSLEQGMYEQYF. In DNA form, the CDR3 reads TGCGCCAGCAGCTTGGAACAGGGGATGTACGAGCAGTACTTC. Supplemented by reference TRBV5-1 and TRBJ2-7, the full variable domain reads KAGVTQTPRYLIKTRGQQVTLSCSPISGHRSVSWYQQTPGQGLQFLFEYFSETQRNKGNFPGRFSGRQFSNSRSEMNVSTLELGDSALYLCASSLEQGMYEQYFGPGTRLTVT.

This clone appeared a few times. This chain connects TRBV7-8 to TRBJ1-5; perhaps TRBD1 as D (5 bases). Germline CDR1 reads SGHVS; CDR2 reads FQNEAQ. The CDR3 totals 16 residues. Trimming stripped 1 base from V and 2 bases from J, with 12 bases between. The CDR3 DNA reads TGTGCCAGCAGCTTAGGAGTGGGGGATGGCAATCAGCCCCAGCATTTT. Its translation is CASSLGVGDGNQPQHF.

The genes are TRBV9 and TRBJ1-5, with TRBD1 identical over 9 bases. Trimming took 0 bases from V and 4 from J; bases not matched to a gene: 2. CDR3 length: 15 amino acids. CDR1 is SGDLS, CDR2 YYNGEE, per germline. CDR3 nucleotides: TGTGCCAGCAGCGTAGGGACAGGGGAGAATCAGCCCCAGCATTTT. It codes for CASSVGTGENQPQHF.

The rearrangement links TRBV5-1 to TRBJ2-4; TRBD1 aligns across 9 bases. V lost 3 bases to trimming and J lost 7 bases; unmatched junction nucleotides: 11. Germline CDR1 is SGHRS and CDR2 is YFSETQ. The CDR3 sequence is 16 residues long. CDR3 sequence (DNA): TGCGCCAGCAGCTCGGAAGGGACAGGGCTTGTTAACATTCAGTACTTC. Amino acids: CASSSEGTGLVNIQYF.

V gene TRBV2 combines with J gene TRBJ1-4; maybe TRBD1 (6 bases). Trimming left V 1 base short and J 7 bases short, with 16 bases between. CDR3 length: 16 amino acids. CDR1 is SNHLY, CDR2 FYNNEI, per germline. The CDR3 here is CASSEGQGPDGEKLFF. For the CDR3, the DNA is TGTGCCAGCAGTGAAGGCCAGGGGCCGGACGGTGAAAAACTGTTTTTT.

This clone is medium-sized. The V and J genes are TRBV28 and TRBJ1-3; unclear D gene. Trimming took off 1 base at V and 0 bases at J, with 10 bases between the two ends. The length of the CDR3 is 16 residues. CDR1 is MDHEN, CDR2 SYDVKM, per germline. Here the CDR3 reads CASSLSNILSGNTIYF. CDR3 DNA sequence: TGTGCCAGCAGTTTATCTAACATTCTCTCTGGAAACACCATATATTTT.

The CDR3 reads CASKDSSSYEQYF. CDR3 DNA: TGTGCCAGCAAAGACAGTTCCTCCTACGAGCAGTACTTC. The chain joins TRBV2 to TRBJ2-7; D is possibly TRBD1 (5 bases). Germline V gives CDR1 SNHLY, CDR2 FYNNEI. Trimming took off 7 bases at V and 0 bases at J, with 10 bases between the two ends. There are 13 residues in the CDR3.

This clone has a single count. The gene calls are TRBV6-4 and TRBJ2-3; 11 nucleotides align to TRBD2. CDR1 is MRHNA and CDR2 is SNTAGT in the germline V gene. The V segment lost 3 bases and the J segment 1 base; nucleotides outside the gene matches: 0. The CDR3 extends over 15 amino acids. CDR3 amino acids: CASSETSGGTDTQYF. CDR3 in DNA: TGTGCCAGCAGTGAGACTAGCGGGGGCACAGATACGCAGTATTTT.

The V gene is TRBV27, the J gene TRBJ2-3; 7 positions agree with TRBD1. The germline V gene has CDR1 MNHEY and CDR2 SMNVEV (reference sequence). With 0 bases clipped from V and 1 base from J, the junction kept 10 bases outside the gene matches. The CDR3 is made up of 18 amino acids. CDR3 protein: CASSLSTDRAGGTDTQYF. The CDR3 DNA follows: TGTGCCAGCAGTTTATCGACCGACAGGGCTGGGGGCACAGATACGCAGTATTTT.

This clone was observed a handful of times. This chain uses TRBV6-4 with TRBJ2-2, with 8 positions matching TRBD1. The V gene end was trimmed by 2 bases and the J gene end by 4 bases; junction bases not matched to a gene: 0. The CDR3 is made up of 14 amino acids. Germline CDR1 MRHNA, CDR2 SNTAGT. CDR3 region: CASSDGTGTGELFF. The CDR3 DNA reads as TGTGCCAGCAGTGACGGGACAGGCACCGGGGAGCTGTTTTTT.

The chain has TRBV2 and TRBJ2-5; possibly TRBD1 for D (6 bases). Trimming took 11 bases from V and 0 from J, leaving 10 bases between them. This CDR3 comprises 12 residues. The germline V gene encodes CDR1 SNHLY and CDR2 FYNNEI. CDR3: CAGTGYQETQYF. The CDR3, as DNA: TGTGCCGGAACAGGGTACCAAGAGACCCAGTACTTC.

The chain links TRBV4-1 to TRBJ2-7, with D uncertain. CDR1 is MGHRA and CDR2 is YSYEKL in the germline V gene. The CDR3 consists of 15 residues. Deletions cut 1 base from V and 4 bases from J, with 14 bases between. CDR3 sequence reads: CASSQGLIQLYEQYF. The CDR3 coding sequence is TGCGCCAGCAGCCAAGGATTAATTCAATTGTACGAGCAGTACTTC.

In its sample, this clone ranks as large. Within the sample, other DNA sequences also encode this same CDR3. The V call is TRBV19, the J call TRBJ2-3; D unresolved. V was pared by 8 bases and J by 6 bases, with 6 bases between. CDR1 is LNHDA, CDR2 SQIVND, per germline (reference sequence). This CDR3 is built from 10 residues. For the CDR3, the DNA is TGTGCCAGTGAAGCGGATACGCAGTATTTT. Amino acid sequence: CASEADTQYF.